A selection of T cell receptor beta chains follows, all from one sample in a study of blood T cell repertoires in COVID-19. TCRdb's table, derived via immunoSEQ multiplex PCR, lists solely in-frame clones and lacks some. This table holds approximately 30,000 clones, less than 85% found once. The specimen was peripheral blood. The receptors come from a human donor with acute or convalescent COVID-19. The donor label of this sample is uncertain. Each CDR3 is given without its conserved first and last residue. Each record gives: V gene, J gene, CDR3 protein.

TRBV5-1	TRBJ1-6	ASSLAEAGAHSPLH
TRBV6-5	TRBJ2-2	ASRDSEVGELF
TRBV18	TRBJ1-6	ASSPREGDNSPLH
TRBV5-1	TRBJ2-3	ASSLGRQGAGSTDTQY
TRBV19	TRBJ1-1	ASSIDPQGVNTEAF
TRBV7-9	TRBJ1-4	ASSPGQGGTNEKLF
TRBV3-1/TRBV3-2	TRBJ2-1	ASSQAGTSLSGEQF
TRBV27	TRBJ2-1	ASSSTGNYNEQF
TRBV30	TRBJ1-2	AWGRAFKYGYT
TRBV10-3	TRBJ1-1	AISQTGGLAEAF
TRBV19	TRBJ1-2	ASSGPGHLDYGYT
TRBV29-1	TRBJ2-7	SVEVGPTRGGYEQY
TRBV28	TRBJ2-3	ASSPQLAGDTQY
TRBV7-2	TRBJ2-1	ASSSSGVGEQF
TRBV7-2	TRBJ1-3	ASSFPGGGNTIY
TRBV6-5	TRBJ2-1	ASRMGGAYNEQF
TRBV29-1	TRBJ1-4	SGRGATNEKLF
TRBV19	TRBJ1-5	ASIQGAGNQPQH
TRBV5-1	TRBJ1-6	ASSLGTGGGSPLH
TRBV3-1/TRBV3-2	TRBJ2-5	ASSLRQGEETQY
TRBV2	TRBJ1-2	ASREQGNYGYT
TRBV6-4	TRBJ2-1	ASSRWAGELNEQF
TRBV28	TRBJ1-1	ASRGQTNTEAF
TRBV5-1	TRBJ1-1	ASSFQGNTEAF
TRBV18	TRBJ2-7	ASSSGGSNEQY
TRBV6-5	TRBJ2-7	ASSQPGLAGDEQY
TRBV9	TRBJ2-2	ASSGWRSNTGELF
TRBV13	TRBJ1-2	ASSPDRGLHGYT
TRBV27	TRBJ1-1	ASSLSGGTGTEAF
TRBV9	TRBJ2-7	ASSPTSGRAVSEQY
TRBV3-1/TRBV3-2	TRBJ1-2	ASSQVWDRGVGFYGYT
TRBV2	TRBJ1-1	ASSAEESGNTEAF
TRBV5-6	TRBJ1-2	ASSLAQGGGTGTYGYT
TRBV6-2/TRBV6-3	TRBJ2-1	ASSLGGGYNEQF
TRBV4-3	TRBJ2-7	ASSQDMASGLYEQY
TRBV12-3/TRBV12-4	TRBJ1-1	ASSPGQTEAF
TRBV5-8	TRBJ2-1	ASSRAQRNEQF
TRBV6-5	TRBJ2-3	GCRGDITQY